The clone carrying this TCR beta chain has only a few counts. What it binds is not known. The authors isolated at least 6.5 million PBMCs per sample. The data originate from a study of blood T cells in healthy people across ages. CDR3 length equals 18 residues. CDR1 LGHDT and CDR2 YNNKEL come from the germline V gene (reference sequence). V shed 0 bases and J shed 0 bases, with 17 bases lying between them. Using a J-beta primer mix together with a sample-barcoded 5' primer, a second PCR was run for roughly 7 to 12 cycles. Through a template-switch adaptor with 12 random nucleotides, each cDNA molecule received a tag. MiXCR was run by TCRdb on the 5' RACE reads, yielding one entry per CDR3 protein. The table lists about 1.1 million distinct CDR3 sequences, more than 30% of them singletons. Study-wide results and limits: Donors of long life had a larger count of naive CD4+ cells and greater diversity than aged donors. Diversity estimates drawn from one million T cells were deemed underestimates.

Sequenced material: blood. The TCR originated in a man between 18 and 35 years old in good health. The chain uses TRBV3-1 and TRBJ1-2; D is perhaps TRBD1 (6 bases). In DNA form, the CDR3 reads TGTGCCAGCAGCCAAGAGTTGATCGGGGGCCCAACTAACTATGGCTACACCTTC. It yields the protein CASSQELIGGPTNYGYTF.